A selection of T cell receptor beta chains follows, all from one sample in a study of identical twins. MiXCR, run by TCRdb on the 5' RACE reads, gives a single entry per CDR3 protein. Among fewer than 650,000 distinct CDR3 sequences listed, 9.5% to 10% were seen once. A further study also used this sample, focusing on yellow fever vaccine responses in identical twins.

Sequenced sample: PBMCs. These receptors all stem from a young woman in good health. Both conserved end residues are part of each CDR3. Each record gives: CDR3 DNA, CDR3 protein, D gene, V gene, J gene, clone size. The D gene is left open where the match is weak. Clone sizes are given selectively: once, few, many, or a class where the clone is expanded.

CDR3nt: TGTGCCAGCACCGAAGGGGGCTCCTACGAGCAGTACTTC
CDR3aa: CASTEGGSYEQYF
d_gene: .
v_gene: TRBV2
j_gene: TRBJ2-7
abundance: .

CDR3nt: TGCAGTGCTAGAGATACGGGGAGCAATCAGCCCCAGCATTTT
CDR3aa: CSARDTGSNQPQHF
d_gene: .
v_gene: TRBV20-1
j_gene: TRBJ1-5
abundance: .

CDR3nt: TGTGCCAGCAGCCGAGGGACTAGCGGGATTAATGAGCAGTTCTTC
CDR3aa: CASSRGTSGINEQFF
d_gene: TRBD2
v_gene: TRBV6-1
j_gene: TRBJ2-1
abundance: few

CDR3nt: TGTGCCAGCAGTTCTCTCTTCTCGGACTCCGTGGAGCGGATGAACACCGGGGAGCTGTTTTTT
CDR3aa: CASSSLFSDSVERMNTGELFF
d_gene: .
v_gene: TRBV6-2/TRBV6-3
j_gene: TRBJ2-2
abundance: .

CDR3nt: TGCGCCAGCAGCCCTGTGACTAGCGGAGACCTTAGCTCCTACAATGAGCAGTTCTTC
CDR3aa: CASSPVTSGDLSSYNEQFF
d_gene: TRBD2
v_gene: TRBV4-1
j_gene: TRBJ2-1
abundance: few

CDR3nt: TGCAGTGCTGGGCTAGCGGGAGAGGGAGAGCAGTTCTTC
CDR3aa: CSAGLAGEGEQFF
d_gene: TRBD2
v_gene: TRBV20-1
j_gene: TRBJ2-1
abundance: few

CDR3nt: TGCGCCAGCAGCTTCGGTCGGGGAAAAGAGACCCAGTACTTC
CDR3aa: CASSFGRGKETQYF
d_gene: .
v_gene: TRBV5-1
j_gene: TRBJ2-5
abundance: .

CDR3nt: TGTGCCAGCAGTTACGGTACAGGGATGTCCTACGAGCAGTACTTC
CDR3aa: CASSYGTGMSYEQYF
d_gene: .
v_gene: TRBV6-5
j_gene: TRBJ2-7
abundance: .

CDR3nt: TGTGCCAGCAGCCAAGGGACTAGCGGGAGTAGCAATGAGCAGTTCTTC
CDR3aa: CASSQGTSGSSNEQFF
d_gene: TRBD2
v_gene: TRBV4-2
j_gene: TRBJ2-1
abundance: .

CDR3nt: TGCGCCAGCAGCCAAGATAGGGCTAGCGGGAGTGATGAGCAGTTCTTC
CDR3aa: CASSQDRASGSDEQFF
d_gene: TRBD2
v_gene: TRBV4-3
j_gene: TRBJ2-1
abundance: .

CDR3nt: TGTGCCAGCTCACCAGGAGGACAAACGGGGGAGCTGTTTTTT
CDR3aa: CASSPGGQTGELFF
d_gene: .
v_gene: TRBV18
j_gene: TRBJ2-2
abundance: few

CDR3nt: TGTGCCAGTACCCTAGCGGGAGGGCCTTCAGATACGCAGTATTTT
CDR3aa: CASTLAGGPSDTQYF
d_gene: TRBD2
v_gene: TRBV7-2
j_gene: TRBJ2-3
abundance: few

CDR3nt: TGTGCCAGCAGGACAGGGGGCGCAGGTGGCTACACCTTC
CDR3aa: CASRTGGAGGYTF
d_gene: TRBD1
v_gene: TRBV27
j_gene: TRBJ1-2
abundance: many

CDR3nt: TGTGCCAGCAGCTTAGCCGGGGGAGGGGCCACTGAAGCTTTCTTT
CDR3aa: CASSLAGGGATEAFF
d_gene: .
v_gene: TRBV7-8
j_gene: TRBJ1-1
abundance: .

CDR3nt: TGCGCCAGCAGCCAAGATAGGTGGGGGCCTCTCCTCAAAACACCCCCAGATACGCAGTATTTT
CDR3aa: CASSQDRWGPLLKTPPDTQYF
d_gene: .
v_gene: TRBV4-1
j_gene: TRBJ2-3
abundance: .

CDR3nt: TGTGCCAGCAGCTTAGTGGGGACTCAATACGAGCAGTACTTC
CDR3aa: CASSLVGTQYEQYF
d_gene: .
v_gene: TRBV11-2
j_gene: TRBJ2-7
abundance: few

CDR3nt: TGCAGCTTCTCCACCCGACTAGTGATTGATGAGCAGTTCTTC
CDR3aa: CSFSTRLVIDEQFF
d_gene: .
v_gene: TRBV29-1
j_gene: TRBJ2-1
abundance: .

CDR3nt: TGTGCCACCAGTGATTCTCTGGGGTTTTCGGGCGGGGAGCTGTTTTTT
CDR3aa: CATSDSLGFSGGELFF
d_gene: .
v_gene: TRBV24-1
j_gene: TRBJ2-2
abundance: few

CDR3nt: TGTGCCACCAGTGATGGACAGGGGGAACGACTAGCAAGTGAGCAGTTCTTC
CDR3aa: CATSDGQGERLASEQFF
d_gene: TRBD1
v_gene: TRBV24-1
j_gene: TRBJ2-1
abundance: few

CDR3nt: TGTGCCAGCAGTCCTCGACAGGGCGGAGGGACCGGGGAGCTGTTTTTT
CDR3aa: CASSPRQGGGTGELFF
d_gene: .
v_gene: TRBV12-3/TRBV12-4
j_gene: TRBJ2-2
abundance: few

CDR3nt: TGTGCCACCCGGGACCCCCTTGGAGGCTACGAGCAGTACTTC
CDR3aa: CATRDPLGGYEQYF
d_gene: .
v_gene: TRBV10-3
j_gene: TRBJ2-7
abundance: .

CDR3nt: TGTGCCAGCAGACAACAGGGAGGGAACTATGGCTACACCTTC
CDR3aa: CASRQQGGNYGYTF
d_gene: .
v_gene: TRBV6-1
j_gene: TRBJ1-2
abundance: many

CDR3nt: TGTGCCAGCAGCCAACCCAGGGGCTACGAGCAGTACTTC
CDR3aa: CASSQPRGYEQYF
d_gene: .
v_gene: TRBV14
j_gene: TRBJ2-7
abundance: few

CDR3nt: TGTGCCAGCAGTCCTCCATGGCCCTCTCACACAGATACGCAGTATTTT
CDR3aa: CASSPPWPSHTDTQYF
d_gene: .
v_gene: TRBV27
j_gene: TRBJ2-3
abundance: few

CDR3nt: TGTGCCAGCAGTTACTCGAGTGTGGCCCCCGAGCAGTACTTC
CDR3aa: CASSYSSVAPEQYF
d_gene: .
v_gene: TRBV6-5
j_gene: TRBJ2-7
abundance: .

CDR3nt: TGTGCCAGCAGCTTCGGGGGGCTCACCGGGGAGCTGTTTTTT
CDR3aa: CASSFGGLTGELFF
d_gene: .
v_gene: TRBV7-9
j_gene: TRBJ2-2
abundance: few

CDR3nt: TGTGCCAGCAGCTTAATGGACAGGAATAATGAGCAGTTCTTC
CDR3aa: CASSLMDRNNEQFF
d_gene: TRBD1
v_gene: TRBV7-9
j_gene: TRBJ2-1
abundance: .

CDR3nt: TGTGCCAGCAGCTTAGCGGGGACAGGAAAAGGCTATGGCTACACCTTC
CDR3aa: CASSLAGTGKGYGYTF
d_gene: TRBD1
v_gene: TRBV7-2
j_gene: TRBJ1-2
abundance: few

CDR3nt: TGTGCCAGCAGGTTGGGACAGGGGTACAGTGAGACCCAGTACTTC
CDR3aa: CASRLGQGYSETQYF
d_gene: TRBD1
v_gene: TRBV3-1
j_gene: TRBJ2-5
abundance: many